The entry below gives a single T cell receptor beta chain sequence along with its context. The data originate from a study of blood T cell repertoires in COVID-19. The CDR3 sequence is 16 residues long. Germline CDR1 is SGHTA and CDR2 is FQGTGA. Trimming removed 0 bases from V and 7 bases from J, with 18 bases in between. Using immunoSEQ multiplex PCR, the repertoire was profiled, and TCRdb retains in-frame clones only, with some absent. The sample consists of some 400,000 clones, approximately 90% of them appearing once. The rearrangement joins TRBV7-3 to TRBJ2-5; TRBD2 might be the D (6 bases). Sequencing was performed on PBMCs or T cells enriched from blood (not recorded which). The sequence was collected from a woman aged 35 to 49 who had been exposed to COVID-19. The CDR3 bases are TGTGCCAGCAGCTTAACCGCGGGACGGGAAATGGGGACCCAGTACTTC. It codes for CASSLTAGREMGTQYF.